This T cell receptor beta chain was sequenced in a study of blood T cell repertoires in COVID-19. Study information: Material from acute and convalescent COVID-19 was sourced from the United States, Italy and Spain. Nucleic acid was either cDNA or gDNA, and it came from T cells, B-cell-depleted T cells, or PBMCs.

Looked up from germline, CDR1 is SEHNR and CDR2 is FQNEAQ (reference sequence). The CDR3 has 16 residues. V shed 4 bases and J 7 bases; nucleotides not matched to a gene: 6. Authors' data handling: Nucleated cell number was recorded as an estimate derived from reference gene primer amplification. Generated by immunoSEQ multiplex PCR, the TCRdb table keeps only in-frame clones and is missing some. The DNA was the basis for D and trimming; V, J and clone size are from that table. The table has approximately 170,000 clones, roughly 80% seen once. The sequence was collected from an elderly woman with acute or convalescent COVID-19. The specimen was peripheral blood. The chain combines TRBV7-9 with TRBJ2-1; TRBD2 matches 14 bases. CDR3 nucleotides: TGTGCCAGCAGCTCGGGACTAGCGGGAGCTAGGAATGAGCAGTTCTTC. This translates into CASSSGLAGARNEQFF.